These 21 T cell receptor beta chains were all obtained from the same sample, sequenced in a study of T cell responses to AZD1222 COVID-19 vaccine. Profiling relied on immunoSEQ multiplex PCR, and the TCRdb table lists in-frame clones only, not all of them. Here the sample spans approximately 140,000 clones, approximately 92% being singletons. Sequenced here: peripheral blood, sampled 28 days after the second AZD1222 dose. These receptors all stem from an adult who received the AZD1222 COVID-19 vaccine.

The J gene is TRBJ1-6, the V gene TRBV19, with 10 bases that match TRBD1. Trimming removed 1 base from V and 7 bases from J; junction bases left unmatched: 1. Germline assignment: CDR1 LNHDA and CDR2 SQIVND (reference sequence). This CDR3 comprises 15 residues. In DNA form, the CDR3 reads TGTGCCAGTAGTATAGGACAGGGGGCCAATTCACCCCTCCACTTT. Protein: CASSIGQGANSPLHF. Complete variable domain (other parts from reference TRBV19 and TRBJ1-6): DGGITQSPKYLFRKEGQNVTLSCEQNLNHDAMYWYRQDPGQGLRLIYYSQIVNDFQKGDIAEGYSVSREKKESFPLTVTSAQKNPTAFYLCASSIGQGANSPLHFGNGTRLTVT.

Written as DNA, the CDR3 is TGTGCCAGCAGTTTAAGGGAAAACCCGGGAGCTTTCTTT. This translates into CASSLRENPGAFF. The chain joins TRBV12-3 or TRBV12-4 to TRBJ1-1; D is ambiguous. V lost 2 bases, J lost 10 bases, and 14 bases lay in between. The length of the CDR3 is 13 residues.

J is TRBJ2-1 and V is TRBV7-9; unclear D gene. V shed 5 bases and J shed 10 bases, with 12 bases lying between them. Looked up from germline, CDR1 is SEHNR and CDR2 is FQNEAQ (reference sequence). The length of the CDR3 is 12 residues. This CDR3 reads CASSRGGDEQFF. Here the CDR3 DNA reads TGTGCCAGCAGCCGCGGCGGAGACGAGCAGTTCTTC.

This chain uses TRBV6-5 with TRBJ1-5; 7 bases match TRBD1. CDR3 length equals 13 residues. J was trimmed by 1 base and V by 6 bases; bases with no gene match: 0. Germline CDR1 and CDR2: MNHEY and SVGAGI. Written as DNA, the CDR3 is TGTGCCAGCAGCAGGGGGAGCAATCAGCCCCAGCATTTT. It yields the protein CASSRGSNQPQHF.

This chain uses TRBV6-5 with TRBJ2-7, with 8 positions matching TRBD1. The germline V gene encodes CDR1 MNHEY and CDR2 SVGAGI. Trimming took 6 bases from V and 3 from J; bases not matched to a gene: 1. This CDR3 region has 12 residues. The CDR3 here is CASRDRVYEQYF. The CDR3 bases are TGTGCCAGCAGGGACAGGGTCTACGAGCAGTACTTC.

This sequence joins TRBV14 and TRBJ2-3; D unclear. V lost 2 bases and J 1 base, leaving 10 bases between the germline ends. CDR3 length: 15 residues. Germline V gives CDR1 SGHDN, CDR2 FVKESK. The DNA for the CDR3 is TGTGCCAGCAGCCAAAGGGTGGACGGCACAGATACGCAGTATTTT. It specifies CASSQRVDGTDTQYF.

The chain links TRBV7-2 to TRBJ1-2, with 8 bases that match TRBD1. CDR3 length: 16 amino acids. Germline values: CDR1 SGHTA, CDR2 FQGNSA. The junction had 8 bases not matched to a gene; V was cut back by 0 bases and J by 5 bases. The CDR3, as DNA: TGTGCCAGCAGCTTAGCCCGGACAGGGAGGGGATATGGCTACACCTTC. This codes for CASSLARTGRGYGYTF.

The genes are TRBV14 and TRBJ1-4, with D possibly TRBD1 on 6 matching bases. Germline V gives CDR1 SGHDN, CDR2 FVKESK. Trimming shortened V by 5 bases and J by 10 bases, and 14 bases separated the two germline ends. The CDR3 length is 13 residues. This CDR3 is CASSSGGLGKLFF. CDR3 DNA: TGTGCCAGCAGCTCCGGGGGGCTCGGAAAACTGTTTTTT.

V usage is TRBV30 and J usage is TRBJ1-1, with D possibly matching TRBD1 (5 bases). V was clipped by 4 bases and J by 4 bases, with 10 bases between them. CDR1 and CDR2 (germline): GTSNPN, SVGIG (reference sequence). The CDR3 has 12 residues. The DNA of the CDR3 is TGTGCCTGGAAGGGCCAGGGCACTGAAGCTTTCTTT. Translated, it gives CAWKGQGTEAFF.

The CDR3 bases are TGTGCCAGCAGCATCCCTCTGGGGTTTATCCAGTATAGCAATCAGCCCCAGCATTTT. Translation gives CASSIPLGFIQYSNQPQHF. This chain connects TRBV11-2 to TRBJ1-5; no firm D call. Germline V gene data show CDR1 as SGHAT and CDR2 as FQNNGV. The CDR3 has 19 amino acids. V gave up 5 bases and J gave up 0 bases, with 23 bases separating them.

This chain connects TRBV3-1 (or the pseudogene TRBV3-2) to TRBJ2-1, with 8 bases that match TRBD2. Germline CDR1 and CDR2: LGHDT and YNNKEL (reference sequence). CDR3 size: 13 residues. V trimming: 3 bases; J trimming: 8 bases; junction bases outside the gene matches: 3. CDR3 sequence reads: CASSQTSADEQFF. CDR3 sequence (DNA): TGTGCCAGCAGCCAGACTAGCGCAGATGAGCAGTTCTTC.

Only one count was recorded for this clone. This chain uses TRBV11-2 with TRBJ2-1; D remains unclear. Trimming left V 0 bases short and J 10 bases short, with 7 bases between. The CDR3 runs to 12 residues. The germline gives CDR1 SGHAT, CDR2 FQNNGV. The CDR3 reads CASSLDGREQFF. In DNA form, the CDR3 reads TGTGCCAGCAGCTTAGATGGCAGGGAGCAGTTCTTC.

The rearrangement joins TRBV19 to TRBJ1-2, with D perhaps TRBD1 (5 bases). CDR3 length equals 14 residues. The V gene's germline CDR1 is LNHDA and CDR2 SQIVND (reference sequence). V shed 3 bases and J shed 3 bases, with 11 bases lying between them. The CDR3 sequence: CASSIIDRDYGYTF. DNA of the CDR3: TGTGCCAGTAGTATTATAGACAGAGACTATGGCTACACCTTC.

A word on this clone: At one of its ends the junction is not consistent with the germline gene, which may arise from a read error. The chain is built from TRBV11-3 and TRBJ2-5; 9 bases map to TRBD1. Germline V lookup: CDR1 SGHNT, CDR2 YENEEA. The CDR3 loop spans 15 amino acids. The DNA of the CDR3 is TGTGCCAGCAGCCTAGAAGGGACAGGGAAAGAGACCCAGTACTTC. This gives the protein CASSLEGTGKETQYF. Looking up the rest from reference TRBV11-3 and TRBJ2-5 gives the full variable domain: EAGVVQSPRYKIIEKKQPVAFWCNPISGHNTLYWYLQNLGQGPELLIRYENEEAVDDSQLPKDRFSAERLKGVDSTLKIQPAELGDSAVYLCASSLEGTGKETQYFGPGTRLLVL.

The chain combines TRBV14 with TRBJ2-1; 7 bases fit TRBD1. The CDR3 runs 16 residues. The V and J ends lost 6 bases and 3 bases, in that order; junction bases with no gene match: 11. Germline loops: CDR1 SGHDN, CDR2 FVKESK. The CDR3 protein is CASRPQGDRYYNEQFF. CDR3 bases: TGTGCCAGCAGGCCGCAGGGGGACCGGTACTACAATGAGCAGTTCTTC.

The chain combines TRBV5-1 with TRBJ1-2; 8 bases match TRBD1. V shed 4 bases and J 3 bases; nucleotides not matched to a gene: 8. The CDR3 loop spans 15 amino acids. CDR1 is SGHRS, CDR2 YFSETQ, per germline. The CDR3 DNA reads as TGCGCCAGCAGCCTGCACGGGACAGGTGACTATGGCTACACCTTC. It codes for CASSLHGTGDYGYTF.

The chain recombines TRBV4-1 with TRBJ2-3; D ambiguous. V lost 6 bases and J lost 0, with 19 bases in between. Germline assignment: CDR1 MGHRA and CDR2 YSYEKL. The CDR3 is 17 residues long. The CDR3 DNA reads TGCGCCAGCAGGGAGCTCCCGACGCAATCTAGCACAGATACGCAGTATTTT. The encoded protein is CASRELPTQSSTDTQYF.

V usage is TRBV20-1 and J usage is TRBJ1-3, with D unresolved. V gave up 3 bases and J gave up 0 bases, with 12 bases separating them. This CDR3 contains 15 residues. Germline-derived CDR1 and CDR2 are DFQATT and SNEGSKA (reference sequence). The CDR3 sequence: CSASAEGFSGNTIYF. Written as DNA, the CDR3 is TGCAGTGCTAGTGCCGAGGGTTTCTCTGGAAACACCATATATTTT.

The sample holds a few counts of this clone. The chain employs TRBV7-9 and TRBJ2-7, with TRBD1 matching over 10 bases. The CDR3 length is 18 residues. Germline values: CDR1 SEHNR, CDR2 FQNEAQ (reference sequence). The J segment lost 0 bases and the V segment lost 0 bases, leaving 8 bases of the junction unmatched. CDR3 in DNA: TGTGCCAGCAGCTTAGCGACGCTGGGGACAGGGGACTCCTACGAGCAGTACTTC. It encodes CASSLATLGTGDSYEQYF.

DNA for the CDR3: TGTGCCAGCAGCTTTAGGGGGAACTCCTACGAGCAGTACTTC. Its protein product is CASSFRGNSYEQYF. The chain carries TRBV5-4 and TRBJ2-7, with a possible D match to TRBD1 (6 bases). CDR3 length: 14 residues. The germline V and J ends were trimmed by 2 bases and 0 bases, with 9 bases remaining between them. In germline, CDR1 is SGHNT, CDR2 YYREEE (reference sequence).

This clone was observed a few times. The chain's CDR3 is CASSTTVGTDTQYF. The DNA of the CDR3 is TGTGCCAGCAGCACCACCGTGGGCACAGATACGCAGTATTTT. This rearrangement joins TRBV7-2 to TRBJ2-3; D not resolved. The ends were cut back, 5 bases at V and 1 base at J, with 10 bases in the middle. The CDR3 extends over 14 amino acids. Germline V lookup: CDR1 SGHTA, CDR2 FQGNSA.